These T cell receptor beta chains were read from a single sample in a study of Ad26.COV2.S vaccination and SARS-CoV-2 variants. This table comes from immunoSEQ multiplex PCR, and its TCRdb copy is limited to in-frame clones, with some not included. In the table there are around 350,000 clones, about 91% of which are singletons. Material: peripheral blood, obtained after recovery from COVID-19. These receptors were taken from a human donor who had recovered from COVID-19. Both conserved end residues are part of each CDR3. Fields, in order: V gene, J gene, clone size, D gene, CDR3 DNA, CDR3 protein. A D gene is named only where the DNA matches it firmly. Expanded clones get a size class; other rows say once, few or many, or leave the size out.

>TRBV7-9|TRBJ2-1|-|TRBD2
TGTGCCAGCGCTGGGACTAGCGGGATCAATGAGCAGTTCTTC
CASAGTSGINEQFF
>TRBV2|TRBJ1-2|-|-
TGTGCCAGCTCAGGACCTTTGCGGGGGAACAGGGTGAGCTATGGCTACACCTTC
CASSGPLRGNRVSYGYTF
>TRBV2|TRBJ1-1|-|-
TGTGCCAGCATTTCGGACGGGACTGAAGCTTTCTTT
CASISDGTEAFF
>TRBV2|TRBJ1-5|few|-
TGTGCCAGCAATTCACGCAATCAGCCCCAGCATTTT
CASNSRNQPQHF
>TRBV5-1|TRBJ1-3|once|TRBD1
TGCGCCAGCAGCCTAACTCCTCTTCGACAGGGGACAGGAAACACCATATATTTT
CASSLTPLRQGTGNTIYF
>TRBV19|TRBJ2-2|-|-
TGTGCCAGTAGATACACAGTAAACACCGGGGAGCTGTTTTTT
CASRYTVNTGELFF
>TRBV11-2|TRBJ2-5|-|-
TGTGCCAGCAGCCGAGAAAACCTTCTGGAGACCCAGTACTTC
CASSRENLLETQYF
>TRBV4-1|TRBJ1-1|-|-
TGCGCCAGCAGCTTGCAAGGGAACACTGAAGCTTTCTTT
CASSLQGNTEAFF
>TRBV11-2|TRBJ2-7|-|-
TGTGCCAGCAGCCCCAGGGATCCCCCCTACGAGCAGTACTTC
CASSPRDPPYEQYF
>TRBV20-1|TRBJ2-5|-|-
TGCAGTGCTAGTAGGGCAGAAGAGACCCAGTACTTC
CSASRAEETQYF
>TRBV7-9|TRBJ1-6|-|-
TGTGCCAGCAGCTTAGAGCGATATAATTCACCCCTCCACTTT
CASSLERYNSPLHF
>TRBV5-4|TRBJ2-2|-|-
TGTGCCAGCAGCAACCACAGGGGGGGCGCGAACACCGGGGAGCTGTTTTTT
CASSNHRGGANTGELFF
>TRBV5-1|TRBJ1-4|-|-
TGCGCCAGCAGCTTGGCCGCCACATCAACTAATGAAAAACTGTTTTTT
CASSLAATSTNEKLFF
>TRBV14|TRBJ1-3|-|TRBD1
TGTGCCAGCAGCCTACAGGGGGCAGGTGGAAACACCATATATTTT
CASSLQGAGGNTIYF
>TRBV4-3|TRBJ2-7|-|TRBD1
TGCGCCAGCAGCCCAGCTCCGGGACAGGGAGTCGACGAGCAGTACTTC
CASSPAPGQGVDEQYF
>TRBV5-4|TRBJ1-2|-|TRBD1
TGTGCCAGCAGCCCTCCGGACAGGGAAGATGGCTACACCTTC
CASSPPDREDGYTF
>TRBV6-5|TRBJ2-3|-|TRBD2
TGTGCCAGCAGTTACGACGGGGGGTACACAGATACGCAGTATTTT
CASSYDGGYTDTQYF
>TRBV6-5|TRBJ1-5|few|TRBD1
TGTGCCAGCAGTTTGGGACAGAGATTAAGGCCCCAGCATTTT
CASSLGQRLRPQHF
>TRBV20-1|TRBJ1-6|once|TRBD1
TGCAGTGCTAGTTCCGGGACAGGTAGTTATTCACCCCTCCACTTT
CSASSGTGSYSPLHF
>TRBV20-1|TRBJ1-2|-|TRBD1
TGCAGTGCTCTGACAGGGATAGGCTACACCTTC
CSALTGIGYTF
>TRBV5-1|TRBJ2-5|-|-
TGCGCCAGCAGCTTAAGGGGGGAGACCCAGTACTTC
CASSLRGETQYF
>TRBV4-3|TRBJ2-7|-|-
TGCGCCAGCAGCCAAGATCGGGCGGGTGGGCCCTACGAGCAGTACTTC
CASSQDRAGGPYEQYF
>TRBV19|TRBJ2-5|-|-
TGTGCCAGTAGTAGGAGCCGGGGGCGAGAGACCCAGTACTTC
CASSRSRGRETQYF
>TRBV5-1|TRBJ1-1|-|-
TGCGCCAGCAGCCCCTTTTTCCGGGTACCGAACACTGAAGCTTTCTTT
CASSPFFRVPNTEAFF
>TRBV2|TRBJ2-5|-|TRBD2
TGTGCCAGCAGTGAAGTGAGTGGACTAGCGGGGGAGAAAGAGACCCAGTACTTC
CASSEVSGLAGEKETQYF
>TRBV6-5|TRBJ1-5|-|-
TGTGCCAGCAGCCCCGGCCCCTTTCGTCAGCCCCAGCATTTT
CASSPGPFRQPQHF
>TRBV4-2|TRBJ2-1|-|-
TGTGCCAGCAGTCCGCCCTCCTACAATGAGCAGTTCTTC
CASSPPSYNEQFF
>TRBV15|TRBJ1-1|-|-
TGTGCCACCACCCCGGGGGGGAACACTGAAGCTTTCTTT
CATTPGGNTEAFF
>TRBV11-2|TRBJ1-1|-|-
TGTGCCAGCAGCTTAGGGGTGCATGAAGCTTTCTTT
CASSLGVHEAFF
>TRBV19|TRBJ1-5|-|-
TGTGCCAGTAGTGCAGGGCCAAGCAATCAGCCCCAGCATTTT
CASSAGPSNQPQHF
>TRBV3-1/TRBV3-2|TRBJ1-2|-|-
TGTGCCAGCAGCCAGGACTCCCGCCCGAAGTATGGCTACACCTTC
CASSQDSRPKYGYTF
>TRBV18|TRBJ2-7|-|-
TGTGCCAGCTCACCCAGGGAACCCACCTACGAGCAGTACTTC
CASSPREPTYEQYF
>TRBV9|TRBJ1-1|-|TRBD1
TGTGCCAGCAGCGGGACAGGGGGCAACACTGAAGCTTTCTTT
CASSGTGGNTEAFF
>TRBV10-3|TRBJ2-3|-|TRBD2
TGTGCCATCAGTTTAAGCGGGGCAACAGATACGCAGTATTTT
CAISLSGATDTQYF
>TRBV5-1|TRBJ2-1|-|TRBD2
TGCGCCAGCAGCTTGGCCGTCCCGGGACTAGCGGGGGGCCTCCTCAATGAGCAGTTCTTC
CASSLAVPGLAGGLLNEQFF
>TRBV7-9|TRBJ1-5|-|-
TGTGCCAGCAGCCGGAAGGGGGGGACGGATCAGCCCCAGCATTTT
CASSRKGGTDQPQHF
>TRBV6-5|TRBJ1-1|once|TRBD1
TGTGCCACCCGGGACAGACAATTCATGAACACTGAAGCTTTCTTT
CATRDRQFMNTEAFF
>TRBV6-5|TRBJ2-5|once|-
TGTGCCAGCAGTTACTCAGGGATCCCTGGGGAGACCCAGTACTTC
CASSYSGIPGETQYF